Below are 15 T cell receptor beta chains sequenced from a single sample in a study of blood T cell repertoires in COVID-19. The method was immunoSEQ multiplex PCR; TCRdb's version includes in-frame clones alone and lacks a portion of them. This table has under 100,000 clones, over 80% appearing once. The material sequenced was peripheral blood. All receptors come from a woman in her 70s with active or convalescent COVID-19.

This chain uses TRBV7-9 with TRBJ2-7; 11 bases are a match to TRBD1. Trimming cost V 5 bases and J 3 bases; bases outside gene matches: 9. Germline V gives CDR1 SEHNR, CDR2 FQNEAQ (reference sequence). This CDR3 has 16 amino acids. This chain's CDR3 is CASSPAGQGASYEQYF. For the CDR3, the DNA is TGTGCCAGCAGCCCAGCCGGACAGGGGGCTAGCTACGAGCAGTACTTC.

This sequence joins TRBV11-2 and TRBJ1-4, with 9 nucleotides matching TRBD1. CDR1 is SGHAT and CDR2 is FQNNGV in the germline V gene. V dropped 5 bases and J dropped 8; count of bases not matched to a gene: 6. The CDR3 is made up of 14 amino acids. The CDR3 loop is CASSPLDRGEKLFF. The CDR3 region has the DNA TGTGCCAGCAGCCCCCTGGACAGGGGCGAAAAACTGTTTTTT.

The rearrangement uses TRBV5-1 and TRBJ2-5, with D perhaps matching TRBD1 (5 bases). The germline V gene has CDR1 SGHRS and CDR2 YFSETQ. V shed 4 bases and J shed 1 base, with 5 bases lying between them. There are 12 residues in the CDR3. The CDR3 region is CASSTGQETQYF. The CDR3 nucleotides are TGCGCCAGCAGCACAGGCCAAGAGACCCAGTACTTC.

The V gene is TRBV18, the J gene TRBJ2-5; 12 bases are shared with TRBD2. The CDR3 loop spans 18 amino acids. V shed 0 bases and J 4 bases; nucleotides not matched to a gene: 9. Germline V gene sequence: CDR1 KGHSH, CDR2 LQKENI. The CDR3 reads CASSPPALAGGLRETQYF. As DNA, the CDR3 is TGTGCCAGCTCACCACCGGCCCTAGCGGGGGGGCTCAGAGAGACCCAGTACTTC. Based on the CDR3 plus reference TRBV18 and TRBJ2-5, the full variable domain is NAGVMQNPRHLVRRRGQEARLRCSPMKGHSHVYWYRQLPEEGLKFMVYLQKENIIDESGMPKERFSAEFPKEGPSILRIQQVVRGDSAAYFCASSPPALAGGLRETQYFGPGTRLLVL.

This chain connects TRBV12-3 or TRBV12-4 to TRBJ1-1; weak D call: TRBD1 (6 bases). V was pared by 5 bases and J by 3 bases, with 10 bases between. This CDR3 is built from 13 residues. CDR3 in amino acids: CASSPGQYTEAFF. The CDR3 DNA is TGTGCCAGCAGTCCAGGACAGTACACTGAAGCTTTCTTT.

The rearrangement joins TRBV11-2 to TRBJ1-2; 8 positions agree with TRBD1. Germline assignment: CDR1 SGHAT and CDR2 FQNNGV. J lost 2 bases, V lost 2 bases, and 4 bases had no gene match. There are 15 residues in the CDR3. The CDR3 sequence is CASSLQGAANYGYTF. CDR3 DNA sequence: TGTGCCAGCAGCTTACAGGGGGCTGCGAACTATGGCTACACCTTC.

This clone was seen just once. This chain uses TRBV28 with TRBJ1-2; 7 bases agree with TRBD1. The germline gives CDR1 MDHEN, CDR2 SYDVKM. The J segment lost 3 bases and the V segment lost 5 bases, leaving 6 bases of the junction unmatched. This CDR3 comprises 14 residues. The chain's CDR3 is CASSDVGGHYGYTF. As DNA, the CDR3 is TGTGCCAGCAGTGACGTAGGGGGCCACTATGGCTACACCTTC.

The CDR3 sequence: CASSLWSYVAFF. The DNA of the CDR3 is TGTGCCAGCAGCCTATGGAGTTATGTGGCTTTCTTT. This chain joins TRBV28 and TRBJ1-1; D gene uncertain. The germline V gene has CDR1 MDHEN and CDR2 SYDVKM. V lost 6 bases and J 11 bases, leaving 16 bases between the germline ends. This CDR3 region has 12 residues.

The rearrangement joins TRBV7-9 to TRBJ2-4; 9 positions match TRBD1. Trimming took 6 bases from V and 8 from J; bases not matched to a gene: 11. This CDR3 contains 15 residues. The germline CDR1 and CDR2 sequences are SEHNR and FQNEAQ (reference sequence). The CDR3 bases are TGTGCCAGCAGTTTCGGACGGACAGGGGAGGACATTCAGTACTTC. Translated: CASSFGRTGEDIQYF.

The gene calls are TRBV27 and TRBJ1-1, with 9 bases that match TRBD1. After removal of 4 bases from V and 10 bases from J, the junction contained 10 bases not matched to a gene. The CDR3 is 14 residues long. Germline V gene sequence: CDR1 MNHEY, CDR2 SMNVEV (reference sequence). CDR3 coding DNA: TGTGCCAGCAGTTCACTGGGGACAGGGTGGGTAGCTTTCTTT. Protein: CASSSLGTGWVAFF.

V gene TRBV18 combines with J gene TRBJ2-1; TRBD2 is a possible D gene (5 bases). Trimming stripped 2 bases from V and 9 bases from J, with 11 bases between. Germline CDR1 and CDR2: KGHSH and LQKENI. This CDR3 comprises 13 residues. CDR3 DNA: TGTGCCAGCTCACCAGAAATAGGGAGTGAGCAGTTCTTC. As protein: CASSPEIGSEQFF.

The rearrangement uses TRBV25-1 and TRBJ2-6, with D hard to call. Trimming left V 2 bases short and J 4 bases short, with 3 bases between. From germline, CDR1 is MGHDK and CDR2 SYGVNS. This CDR3 comprises 13 residues. In DNA form, the CDR3 reads TGTGCCAGCAGTGAAACAGGGGCCAACGTCCTGACTTTC. Its translation is CASSETGANVLTF.

This clone was seen a handful of times. The genes are TRBV18 and TRBJ1-4; D unclear. The V and J ends lost 6 bases and 8 bases respectively, with 19 bases between them. The length of the CDR3 is 15 residues. Germline V gene lookup returns CDR1 KGHSH and CDR2 LQKENI. The CDR3 reads CASSPTVREREKLFF. CDR3 sequence (DNA): TGTGCCAGCTCTCCGACGGTGAGGGAACGAGAAAAACTGTTTTTT. Together with reference TRBV18 and TRBJ1-4, the CDR3 gives the full variable domain: NAGVMQNPRHLVRRRGQEARLRCSPMKGHSHVYWYRQLPEEGLKFMVYLQKENIIDESGMPKERFSAEFPKEGPSILRIQQVVRGDSAAYFCASSPTVREREKLFFGSGTQLSVL.

The V and J genes are TRBV7-2 and TRBJ1-5, with D hard to call. This CDR3 comprises 16 residues. CDR1 is SGHTA, CDR2 FQGNSA, per germline. Trimming cost V 1 base and J 0 bases, with 10 bases left between them. Here the CDR3 reads CASSLVAGSSNQPQHF. The CDR3 DNA reads as TGTGCCAGCAGCTTAGTCGCAGGAAGTAGCAATCAGCCCCAGCATTTT.

DNA for the CDR3: TGTGCCAGCAGCTCCCTGGGGGAGGTCACTGAAGCTTTCTTT. Translated: CASSSLGEVTEAFF. This sequence joins TRBV5-6 and TRBJ1-1; tentatively, D is TRBD1 (5 bases). Germline-derived CDR1 and CDR2 are SGHDT and YYEEEE. The CDR3 spans 14 residues. Trimming pared 3 bases from V and 4 bases from J, leaving 13 bases between.